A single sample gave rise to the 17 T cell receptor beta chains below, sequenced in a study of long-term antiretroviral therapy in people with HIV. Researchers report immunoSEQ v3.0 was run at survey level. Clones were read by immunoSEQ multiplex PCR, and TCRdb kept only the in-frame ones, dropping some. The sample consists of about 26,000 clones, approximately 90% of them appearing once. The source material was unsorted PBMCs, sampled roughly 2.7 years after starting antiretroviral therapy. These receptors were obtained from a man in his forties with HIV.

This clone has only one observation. The CDR3 nucleotides read TGTGCCAGCAGTGAAGAGGACGGGCCCGGGGGTCAGCCCCAGCATTTT. Translated: CASSEEDGPGGQPQHF. This chain joins TRBV6-1 and TRBJ1-5; D perhaps matches TRBD1 (5 bases). Germline values: CDR1 MNHNS, CDR2 SASEGT. This CDR3 comprises 16 residues. Trimming removed 1 base from V and 6 bases from J, with 16 bases in between.

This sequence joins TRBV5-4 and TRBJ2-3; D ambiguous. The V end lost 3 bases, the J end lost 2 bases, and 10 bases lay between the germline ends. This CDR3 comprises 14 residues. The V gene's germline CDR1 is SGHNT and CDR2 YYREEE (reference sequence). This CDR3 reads CASSSLMDTDTQYF. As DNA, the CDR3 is TGTGCCAGCAGCTCGCTTATGGACACAGATACGCAGTATTTT.

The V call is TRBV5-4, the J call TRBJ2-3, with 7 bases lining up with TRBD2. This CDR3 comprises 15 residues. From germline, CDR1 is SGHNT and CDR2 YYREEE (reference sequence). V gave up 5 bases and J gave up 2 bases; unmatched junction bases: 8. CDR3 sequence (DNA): TGTGCCAGCAGTCTCCAAGCGGGGCACACAGATACGCAGTATTTT. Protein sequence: CASSLQAGHTDTQYF.

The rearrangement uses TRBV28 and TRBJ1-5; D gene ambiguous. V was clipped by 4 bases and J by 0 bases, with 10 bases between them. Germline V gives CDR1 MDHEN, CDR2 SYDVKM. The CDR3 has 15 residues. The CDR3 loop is CASSSPDGSNQPQHF. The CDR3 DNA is TGTGCCAGCAGTTCCCCGGACGGTAGCAATCAGCCCCAGCATTTT. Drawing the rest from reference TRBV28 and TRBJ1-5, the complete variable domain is DVKVTQSSRYLVKRTGEKVFLECVQDMDHENMFWYRQDPGLGLRLIYFSYDVKMKEKGDIPEGYSVSREKKERFSLILESASTNQTSMYLCASSSPDGSNQPQHFGDGTRLSIL.

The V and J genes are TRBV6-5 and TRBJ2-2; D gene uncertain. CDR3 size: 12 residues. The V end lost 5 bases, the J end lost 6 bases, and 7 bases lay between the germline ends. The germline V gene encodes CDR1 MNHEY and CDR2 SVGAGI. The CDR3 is CASSLRPGELFF. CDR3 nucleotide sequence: TGTGCCAGCAGTCTCCGACCCGGGGAGCTGTTTTTT.

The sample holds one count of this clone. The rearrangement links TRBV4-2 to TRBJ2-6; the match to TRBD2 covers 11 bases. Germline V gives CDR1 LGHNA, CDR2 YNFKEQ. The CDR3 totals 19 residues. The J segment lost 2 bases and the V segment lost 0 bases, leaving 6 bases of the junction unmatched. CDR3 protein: CASSQEVSGGAAGANVLTF. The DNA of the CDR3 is TGTGCCAGCAGCCAAGAAGTTAGCGGGGGGGCCGCTGGGGCCAACGTCCTGACTTTC.

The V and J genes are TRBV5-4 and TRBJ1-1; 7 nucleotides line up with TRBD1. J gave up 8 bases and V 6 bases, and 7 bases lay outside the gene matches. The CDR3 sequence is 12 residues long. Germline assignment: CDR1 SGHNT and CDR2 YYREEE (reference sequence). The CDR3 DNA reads TGTGCCAGCATCCTAGAACAGGGGGAAGCTTTCTTT. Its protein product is CASILEQGEAFF.

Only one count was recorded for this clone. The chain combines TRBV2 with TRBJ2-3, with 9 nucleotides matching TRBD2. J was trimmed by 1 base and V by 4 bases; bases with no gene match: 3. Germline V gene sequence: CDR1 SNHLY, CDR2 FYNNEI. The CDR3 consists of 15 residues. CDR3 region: CASSARTSGTDTQYF. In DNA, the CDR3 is TGTGCCAGCAGTGCTCGGACTAGCGGCACAGATACGCAGTATTTT. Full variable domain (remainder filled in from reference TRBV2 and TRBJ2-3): EPEVTQTPSHQVTQMGQEVILRCVPISNHLYFYWYRQILGQKVEFLVSFYNNEISEKSEIFDDQFSVERPDGSNFTLKIRSTKLEDSAMYFCASSARTSGTDTQYFGPGTRLTVL.

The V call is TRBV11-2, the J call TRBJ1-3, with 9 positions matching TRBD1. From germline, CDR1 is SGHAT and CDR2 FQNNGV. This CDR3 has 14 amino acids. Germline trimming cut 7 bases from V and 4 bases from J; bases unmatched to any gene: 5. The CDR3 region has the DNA TGTGCCAGCACCCCCACAGGGGGCGGAAACACCATATATTTT. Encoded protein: CASTPTGGGNTIYF. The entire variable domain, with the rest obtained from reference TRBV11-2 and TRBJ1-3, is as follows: EAGVAQSPRYKIIEKRQSVAFWCNPISGHATLYWYQQILGQGPKLLIQFQNNGVVDDSQLPKDRFSAERLKGVDSTLKIQPAKLEDSAVYLCASTPTGGGNTIYFGEGSWLTVV.

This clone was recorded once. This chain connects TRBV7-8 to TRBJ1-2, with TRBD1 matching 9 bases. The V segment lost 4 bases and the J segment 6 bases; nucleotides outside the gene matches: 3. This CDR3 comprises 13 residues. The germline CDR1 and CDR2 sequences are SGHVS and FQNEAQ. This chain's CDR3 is CASSWGQGNGYTF. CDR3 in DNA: TGTGCCAGCAGCTGGGGACAGGGAAATGGCTACACCTTC.

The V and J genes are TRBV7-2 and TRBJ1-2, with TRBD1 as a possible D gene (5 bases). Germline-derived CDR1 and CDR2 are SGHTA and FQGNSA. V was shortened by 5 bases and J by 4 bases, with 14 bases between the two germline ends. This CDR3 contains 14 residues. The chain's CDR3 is CASSRRGGVYGYTF. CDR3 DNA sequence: TGTGCCAGCAGCCGGAGGGGCGGCGTCTATGGCTACACCTTC. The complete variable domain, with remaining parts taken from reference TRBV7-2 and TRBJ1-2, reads GAGVSQSPSNKVTEKGKDVELRCDPISGHTALYWYRQSLGQGLEFLIYFQGNSAPDKSGLPSDRFSAERTGGSVSTLTIQRTQQEDSAVYLCASSRRGGVYGYTFGSGTRLTVV.

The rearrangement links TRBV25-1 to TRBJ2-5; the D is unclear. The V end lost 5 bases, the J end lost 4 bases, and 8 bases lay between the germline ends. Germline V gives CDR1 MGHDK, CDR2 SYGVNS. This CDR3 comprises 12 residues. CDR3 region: CASSTGGETQYF. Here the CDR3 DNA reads TGTGCCAGCAGTACGGGTGGAGAGACCCAGTACTTC.

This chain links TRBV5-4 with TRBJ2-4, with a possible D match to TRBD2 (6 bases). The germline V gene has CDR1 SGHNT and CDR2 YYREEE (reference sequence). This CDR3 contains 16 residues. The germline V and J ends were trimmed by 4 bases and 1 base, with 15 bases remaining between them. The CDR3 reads CASSLVAGRAKNIQYF. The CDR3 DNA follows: TGTGCCAGCAGCCTTGTCGCGGGAAGGGCCAAAAACATTCAGTACTTC.

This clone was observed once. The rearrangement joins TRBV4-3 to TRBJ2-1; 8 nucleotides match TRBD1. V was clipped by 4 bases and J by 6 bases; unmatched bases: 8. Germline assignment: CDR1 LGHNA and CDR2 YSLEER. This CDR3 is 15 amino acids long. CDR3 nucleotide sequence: TGCGCCAGCAGCCCACAGGGGGTGGTAGTCAATGAGCAGTTCTTC. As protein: CASSPQGVVVNEQFF.

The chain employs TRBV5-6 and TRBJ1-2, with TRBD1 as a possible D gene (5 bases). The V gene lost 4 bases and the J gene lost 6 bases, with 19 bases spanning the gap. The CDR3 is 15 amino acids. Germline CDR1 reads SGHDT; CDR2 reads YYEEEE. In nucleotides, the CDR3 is TGTGCCAGCAGCGACATGGGACGAGGGGTCGATGGCTACACCTTC. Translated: CASSDMGRGVDGYTF.

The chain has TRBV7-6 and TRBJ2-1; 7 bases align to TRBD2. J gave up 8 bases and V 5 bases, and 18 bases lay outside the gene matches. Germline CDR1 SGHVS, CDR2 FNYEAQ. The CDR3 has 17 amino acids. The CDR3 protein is CASSISSGTTSFYEQFF. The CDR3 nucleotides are TGTGCCAGCAGCATTTCCTCCGGGACTACATCGTTCTATGAGCAGTTCTTC.

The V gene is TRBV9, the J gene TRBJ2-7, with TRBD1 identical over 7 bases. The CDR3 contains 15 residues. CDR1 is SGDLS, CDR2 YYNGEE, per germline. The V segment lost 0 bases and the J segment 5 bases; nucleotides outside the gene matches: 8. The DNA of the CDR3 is TGTGCCAGCAGCGTAGGAACAGGGGCAGGGAACGAGCAGTACTTC. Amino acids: CASSVGTGAGNEQYF.